These 12 T cell receptor beta chains share one sample of origin, sequenced in a study of immune cell composition in non-small cell lung cancer. Normal lung was taken at the farthest possible site, at least 3 cm from tumour. Using immunoSEQ multiplex PCR, the repertoire was profiled, and TCRdb retains in-frame clones only, with some absent. The repertoire holds around 1,900 clones, with more than 60% as singletons. Sequencing was performed on non-adjacent lung tissue. These receptors originate from a human donor with non-small cell lung cancer.

The chain links TRBV30 to TRBJ2-5; 16 bases are a match to TRBD2. CDR1 and CDR2 (germline): GTSNPN, SVGIG (reference sequence). With V trimmed by 5 bases and J by 5 bases, 11 bases remained unmatched. The CDR3 is 17 amino acids. The DNA of the CDR3 is TGTGCCTGGGGCCCCGGGACTAGCGGGGGGGCCAGTGAGACCCAGTACTTC. It translates to CAWGPGTSGGASETQYF.

The chain carries TRBV19 and TRBJ2-7; 8 bases align to TRBD1. The length of the CDR3 is 16 residues. Germline-derived CDR1 and CDR2 are LNHDA and SQIVND (reference sequence). V was pared by 5 bases and J by 5 bases, with 14 bases of the junction left unmatched. The CDR3 here is CASSDAGQVSRDEQYF. The CDR3 nucleotides read TGTGCCAGTAGTGACGCGGGACAGGTCTCACGGGACGAGCAGTACTTC.

The genes are TRBV5-1 and TRBJ2-1; D may be TRBD2 (6 bases). The CDR3 spans 16 residues. CDR1 is SGHRS, CDR2 YFSETQ, per germline. V lost 0 bases, J lost 5 bases, and 15 bases lay in between. The CDR3 loop reads CASSLGASVSNNEQFF. The CDR3 bases are TGCGCCAGCAGCTTGGGAGCTAGCGTTAGTAACAATGAGCAGTTCTTC.

The CDR3 loop is CASDALGVGNTIYF. The CDR3 nucleotides are TGTGCCAGCGACGCACTCGGGGTTGGAAACACCATATATTTT. The J gene is TRBJ1-3, the V gene TRBV6-1; no definite D call. Germline V lookup: CDR1 MNHNS, CDR2 SASEGT. The V end lost 8 bases, the J end lost 3 bases, and 14 bases lay between the germline ends. The CDR3 is made up of 14 amino acids.

The chain joins TRBV28 to TRBJ1-1; 7 nucleotides align to TRBD1. The germline V gene encodes CDR1 MDHEN and CDR2 SYDVKM. The V gene end was trimmed by 7 bases and the J gene end by 0 bases; junction bases not matched to a gene: 14. CDR3 length equals 17 residues. Written as DNA, the CDR3 is TGTGCCAGCATAGATCCCAACAGGGGAATCTTGAACACTGAAGCTTTCTTT. It specifies CASIDPNRGILNTEAFF.

This clone was counted between two and nine times. This sequence joins TRBV11-2 and TRBJ2-4; 9 bases fit TRBD1. Germline CDR1 reads SGHAT; CDR2 reads FQNNGV. The CDR3 has 15 amino acids. The V segment lost 5 bases and the J segment 9 bases; nucleotides outside the gene matches: 11. The CDR3 nucleotides are TGTGCCAGCAGCCTAACCGGGACAGGGTATACCATTCAGTACTTC. Translated: CASSLTGTGYTIQYF.

The V gene is TRBV7-8, the J gene TRBJ2-7; TRBD2 might be the D (5 bases). V was shortened by 3 bases and J by 7 bases, with 7 bases between the two germline ends. The CDR3 runs to 11 residues. Germline CDR1 SGHVS, CDR2 FQNEAQ. CDR3 sequence: CASSFRGEQYF. CDR3 DNA: TGTGCCAGCAGCTTTCGAGGGGAGCAGTACTTC.

The chain links TRBV4-2 to TRBJ2-1; 7 nucleotides match TRBD2. Per germline, CDR1 LGHNA and CDR2 YNFKEQ. V gave up 0 bases and J gave up 4 bases; unmatched junction bases: 9. CDR3 length equals 17 residues. CDR3: CASSQEGSGASYNEQFF. The CDR3 DNA follows: TGTGCCAGCAGCCAAGAGGGCAGCGGGGCGTCATACAATGAGCAGTTCTTC.

This chain uses TRBV9 with TRBJ2-3, with 8 positions matching TRBD1. This CDR3 is 15 amino acids long. CDR1 and CDR2 (germline): SGDLS, YYNGEE. J was trimmed by 2 bases and V by 4 bases; bases with no gene match: 6. The CDR3, as DNA: TGTGCCAGCAGCCTCTCGGGACAGGACACAGATACGCAGTATTTT. Translated, it gives CASSLSGQDTDTQYF.

The J gene is TRBJ2-3, the V gene TRBV15; a weak D match, TRBD1 (6 bases). From germline, CDR1 is LNHNV and CDR2 YYDKDF (reference sequence). V was pared by 0 bases and J by 3 bases, with 7 bases between. The CDR3 has 14 residues. The CDR3: CATSRDQGTDTQYF. CDR3 in DNA: TGTGCCACCAGCAGAGATCAGGGGACAGATACGCAGTATTTT.

A few counts support this clone. The V call is TRBV28, the J call TRBJ1-1, with D unclear. V lost 3 bases, J lost 0 bases, and 11 bases lay in between. Germline CDR1 reads MDHEN; CDR2 reads SYDVKM. The CDR3 runs to 15 residues. The CDR3 DNA reads TGTGCCAGCAGTTTGGCAGGTCTAATGAACACTGAAGCTTTCTTT. Its translation is CASSLAGLMNTEAFF. Full variable domain (remainder filled in from reference TRBV28 and TRBJ1-1): DVKVTQSSRYLVKRTGEKVFLECVQDMDHENMFWYRQDPGLGLRLIYFSYDVKMKEKGDIPEGYSVSREKKERFSLILESASTNQTSMYLCASSLAGLMNTEAFFGQGTRLTVV.

This clone was observed once. V usage is TRBV5-1 and J usage is TRBJ2-2; D unclear. V was shortened by 0 bases and J by 5 bases, with 11 bases between the two germline ends. The CDR3 has 15 amino acids. Germline CDR1 is SGHRS and CDR2 is YFSETQ. The CDR3 here is CASSLGALETGELFF. CDR3 DNA sequence: TGCGCCAGCAGCTTGGGCGCACTGGAGACCGGGGAGCTGTTTTTT.